This TCR beta chain originates from a study of PD-1 blockade in classical Hodgkin lymphoma. The study's findings and limits: It was reported that newly diagnosed patients had less baseline TCR diversity than healthy donors. Newly diagnosed patients had diversity similar to the baseline diversity of complete responders. Individuals who commenced nivolumab within less than 1 year of ASCT were excluded.

Time point given: cycle 4 day 1 (C4D1), after 5 to 7 weeks of nivolumab. In every patient, relapse followed autologous stem cell transplantation, while exposure to brentuximab vedotin differed. Turning to this clone: The antigen remains unidentified.

Profiling relied on immunoSEQ multiplex PCR, and the TCRdb table lists in-frame clones only, not all of them. The top ten hold 9.4% of the sample, which has around 90,000 clones, 78% seen once. CDR1 and CDR2 (germline): SQVTM, ANQGSEA. V dropped 7 bases and J dropped 0; count of bases not matched to a gene: 5. The CDR3 totals 14 residues. This specimen was peripheral blood mononuclear cells (PBMCs), taken before the fourth cycle of nivolumab. The chain carries TRBV29-1 and TRBJ1-3; 8 bases are a match to TRBD1. This sequence originates from a human donor with classical Hodgkin lymphoma. CDR3 sequence: CSAGTGNSGNTIYF. DNA of the CDR3: TGCAGCGCTGGGACAGGAAACTCTGGAAACACCATATATTTT.